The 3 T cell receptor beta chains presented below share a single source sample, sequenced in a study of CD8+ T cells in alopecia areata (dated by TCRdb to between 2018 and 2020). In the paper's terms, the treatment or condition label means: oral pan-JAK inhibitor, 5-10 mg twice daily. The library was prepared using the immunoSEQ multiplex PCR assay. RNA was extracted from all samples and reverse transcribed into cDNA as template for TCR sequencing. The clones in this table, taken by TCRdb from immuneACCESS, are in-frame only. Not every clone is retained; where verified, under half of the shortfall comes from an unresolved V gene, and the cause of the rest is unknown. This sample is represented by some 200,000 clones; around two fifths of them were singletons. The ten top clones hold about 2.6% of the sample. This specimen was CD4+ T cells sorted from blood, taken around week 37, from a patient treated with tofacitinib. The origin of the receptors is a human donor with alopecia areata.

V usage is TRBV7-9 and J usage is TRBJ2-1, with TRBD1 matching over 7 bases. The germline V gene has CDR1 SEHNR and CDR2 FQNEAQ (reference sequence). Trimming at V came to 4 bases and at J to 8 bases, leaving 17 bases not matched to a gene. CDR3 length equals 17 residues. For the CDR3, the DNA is TGTGCCAGCAGCTCGGGGCGACAGGGCGGTAGTTTAGATGAGCAGTTCTTC. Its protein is CASSSGRQGGSLDEQFF.

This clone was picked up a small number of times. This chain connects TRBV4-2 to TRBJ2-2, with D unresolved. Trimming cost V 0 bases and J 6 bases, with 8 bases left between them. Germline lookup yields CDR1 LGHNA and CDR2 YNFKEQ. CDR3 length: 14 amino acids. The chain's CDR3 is CASSQDLWAGELFF. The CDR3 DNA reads TGTGCCAGCAGCCAAGATCTGTGGGCCGGGGAGCTGTTTTTT.

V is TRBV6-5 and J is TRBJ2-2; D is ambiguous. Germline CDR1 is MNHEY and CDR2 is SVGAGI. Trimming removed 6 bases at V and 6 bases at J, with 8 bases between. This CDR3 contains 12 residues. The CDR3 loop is CASRLLSGELFF. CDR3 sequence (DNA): TGTGCCAGCAGGCTACTGTCCGGGGAGCTGTTTTTT.